Each of the 13 T cell receptor beta chains below was sequenced from the same sample in a study of blood T cells in healthy people across ages. For the second PCR, which ran for about 6 to 11 cycles, a sample-barcoded 5' primer and a J-beta primer mix were used. TCRdb reanalysed the 5' RACE reads using MiXCR and keeps one entry per CDR3 protein. The data contain over 600,000 distinct CDR3 sequences, roughly three fifths of them singletons. Sequencing was done on a sample of blood. Source of these receptors: a man aged 40-49 years in good health.

The chain combines TRBV25-1 with TRBJ1-1, with TRBD1 as a possible D gene (6 bases). CDR3 length equals 15 residues. Trimming cost V 11 bases and J 1 base, with 20 bases left between them. Germline lookup yields CDR1 MGHDK and CDR2 SYGVNS. The CDR3 here is CAGNSGARANTEAFF. The CDR3 DNA reads as TGTGCCGGCAACTCAGGGGCGAGGGCGAACACTGAAGCTTTCTTT.

J is TRBJ2-5 and V is TRBV20-1; the match to TRBD2 covers 8 bases. Germline CDR1 reads DFQATT; CDR2 reads SNEGSKA (reference sequence). The ends lost 5 bases at V and 1 base at J; junction bases unmatched: 6. This CDR3 comprises 14 residues. CDR3 amino acids: CSAESGGFQETQYF. The CDR3 DNA is TGCAGTGCTGAAAGCGGGGGTTTCCAAGAGACCCAGTACTTC.

The CDR3: CASSAGGLGIQYF. The CDR3 nucleotides read TGTGCCAGCAGCGCAGGGGGTTTGGGCATTCAGTACTTC. The rearrangement joins TRBV2 to TRBJ2-4; 7 bases agree with TRBD1. After removal of 6 bases from V and 9 bases from J, the junction contained 8 bases not matched to a gene. The CDR3 is 13 residues long. Germline V gene data show CDR1 as SNHLY and CDR2 as FYNNEI.

V usage is TRBV20-1 and J usage is TRBJ2-1; 11 bases line up with TRBD2. This CDR3 region has 19 residues. The trim removed 6 bases at V and 0 bases at J, leaving 16 bases unmatched. Germline lookup yields CDR1 DFQATT and CDR2 SNEGSKA (reference sequence). This CDR3 reads CSARAFSGGGFISYNEQFF. In DNA form, the CDR3 reads TGCAGTGCCAGGGCGTTTAGCGGGGGGGGCTTTATCTCCTACAATGAGCAGTTCTTC.

A few counts support this clonotype. The J gene is TRBJ2-3, the V gene TRBV6-5; D perhaps matches TRBD2 (7 bases). Germline V gene sequence: CDR1 MNHEY, CDR2 SVGAGI. Trimming removed 10 bases from V and 7 bases from J, with 24 bases in between. This CDR3 has 15 amino acids. CDR3 loop: CATYRDPNGGNTQYF. The CDR3, as DNA: TGTGCCACCTACAGGGACCCTAACGGGGGGAATACGCAGTATTTT.

A remark on this clonotype: The junction shows a germline mismatch at one end, possibly a read error. The genes are TRBV19 and TRBJ2-7; TRBD2 agrees at 7 bases. Matching the DNA end better, TRBJ2-5 makes the J call doubtful. The CDR3 totals 15 residues. Germline values: CDR1 LNHDA, CDR2 SQIVND (reference sequence). CDR3 DNA sequence: TGTGCCTGTAGTAACCTAGGGAGGGGCCGGGAGACCCAGTACTTC. It encodes CACSNLGRGRETQYF.

The J gene is TRBJ2-7, the V gene TRBV6-6; 8 bases map to TRBD2. Germline CDR1 MNHNY, CDR2 SVGAGI (reference sequence). V gave up 5 bases and J gave up 2 bases; unmatched junction bases: 8. The CDR3 covers 15 residues. The CDR3 sequence is CASSTGTSYPYEQYF. CDR3 nucleotides: TGTGCCAGCAGTACCGGGACTAGTTATCCCTACGAGCAGTACTTC.

This chain joins TRBV7-9 and TRBJ2-5; 10 bases match TRBD2. Germline assignment: CDR1 SEHNR and CDR2 FQNEAQ (reference sequence). V was pared by 3 bases and J by 4 bases, with 8 bases of the junction left unmatched. The CDR3 consists of 16 residues. The CDR3 nucleotides read TGTGCCAGCAGCTTCATTAGAGCGGGGGGGCCAGAGACCCAGTACTTC. Protein: CASSFIRAGGPETQYF.

The chain joins TRBV6-1 to TRBJ1-5; D is perhaps TRBD1 (5 bases). The V end was cut by 7 bases, the J end by 2 bases, with 9 bases between. The CDR3 contains 13 residues. The germline V gene encodes CDR1 MNHNS and CDR2 SASEGT. This CDR3 reads CASNMGGNQPQHF. CDR3 nucleotides: TGTGCCAGCAATATGGGGGGCAATCAGCCCCAGCATTTT.

V usage is TRBV27 and J usage is TRBJ2-2, with D hard to call. The germline V gene encodes CDR1 MNHEY and CDR2 SMNVEV (reference sequence). The CDR3 runs 15 residues. Trimming cost V 3 bases and J 3 bases, with 11 bases left between them. CDR3 DNA sequence: TGTGCCAGCAGTTTGTTCCGACCCTACACCGGGGAGCTGTTTTTT. Protein product: CASSLFRPYTGELFF.

This chain connects TRBV12-3 or TRBV12-4 to TRBJ2-1, with 11 bases aligning to TRBD1. CDR3 length: 15 amino acids. The V gene end was trimmed by 6 bases and the J gene end by 6 bases; junction bases not matched to a gene: 7. The CDR3 nucleotides are TGTGCCAGCAGCAAGACCGGGACAGGGGGCAATGAGCAGTTCTTC. Translating gives CASSKTGTGGNEQFF.

V is TRBV18 and J is TRBJ1-2, with D perhaps TRBD1 (6 bases). V was cut by 2 bases and J by 2 bases, with 9 bases left in between. This CDR3 has 14 residues. Germline CDR1 KGHSH, CDR2 LQKENI. In nucleotides, the CDR3 is TGTGCCAGCTCACCAAGGACAGAGAACTATGGCTACACCTTC. Translation gives CASSPRTENYGYTF.

The chain carries TRBV11-1 and TRBJ1-2, with 7 bases fitting TRBD1. Germline V CDR1 and CDR2: SGHAT, FQDESV (reference sequence). The ends lost 6 bases at V and 3 bases at J; junction bases unmatched: 10. This CDR3 has 15 amino acids. CDR3 nucleotides: TGTGCCAGCAGTCACGAAGGGGGCGTTGACTATGGCTACACCTTC. The encoded protein is CASSHEGGVDYGYTF.